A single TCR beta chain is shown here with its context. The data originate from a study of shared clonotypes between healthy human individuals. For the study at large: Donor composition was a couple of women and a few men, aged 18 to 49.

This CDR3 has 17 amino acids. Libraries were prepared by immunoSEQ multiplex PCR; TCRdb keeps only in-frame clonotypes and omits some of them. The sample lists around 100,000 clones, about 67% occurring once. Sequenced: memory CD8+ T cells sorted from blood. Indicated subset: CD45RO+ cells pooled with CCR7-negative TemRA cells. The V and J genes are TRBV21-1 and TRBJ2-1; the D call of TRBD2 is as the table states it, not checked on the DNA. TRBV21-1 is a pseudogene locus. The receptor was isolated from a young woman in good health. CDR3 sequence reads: CASRRVGSQETFSEQFF. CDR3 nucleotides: TGTGCCAGCCGGAGGGTAGGGTCCCAGGAAACATTCAGTGAGCAGTTCTTC.